Sequencing of this T cell receptor (beta chain) was carried out in a study of blood T cell repertoires in COVID-19. Participant age was roughly 18 to 90 years, and participants resided in fewer than 30 US areas. Participant reports of clinical history set cohort assignment. Sequenced by immunoSEQ multiplex PCR; TCRdb stores in-frame clones only, minus some. The sample includes roughly 130,000 clones, about 83% seen only once; the top ten take roughly 3.5%. Germline lookup yields CDR1 MDHEN and CDR2 SYDVKM. The V and J ends lost 5 bases and 4 bases respectively, with 8 bases between them. The CDR3 contains 13 residues.

This TCR was sampled from a woman aged 45-65 years with acute COVID-19. The sequenced sample was PBMCs or T cells enriched from blood (not recorded which). V is TRBV28 and J is TRBJ1-4; tentative D call: TRBD1 (5 bases). CDR3 amino acids: CASSQGRNEKLFF. The CDR3 nucleotides read TGTGCCAGCAGTCAGGGTCGTAATGAAAAACTGTTTTTT.